Below, 21 T cell receptor beta chains from the same sample are listed, as sequenced in a study of T cells in Graves' hyperthyroidism and ophthalmopathy (dated by TCRdb to about 2019). Preparation of the library involved multiplex PCR. TCRdb shows the sequencer as Illumina HiSeq 2000. The TCR beta CDR3 regions were amplified from RNA transcripts. The first round of RT-PCR for the TCR CDR3 was performed with the HTBI primer set and the Qiagen OneStep RT-PCR kit. TCRdb reanalyzed the raw reads on its own, using fastp at Q25 for trimming and MiXCR for clone calling, and kept in-frame beta chains. Rows are combined by CDR3 protein, so each entry shows the most common genes and DNA. This sample comprises under 700,000 distinct CDR3 sequences, around 45% of them detected only once. The ten largest clones capture approximately 8.2% of the sample. Source material: peripheral blood or thyroid tissue (not recorded which). Receptors originate from a woman aged 18-29 years with Graves' hyperthyroidism. Donor details come from another sample of the same person, matched by shared clones.

The chain joins TRBV12-3 or TRBV12-4 to TRBJ1-2, with D hard to call. This CDR3 spans 13 amino acids. With 3 bases removed from V and 8 bases from J, the gap between germline ends came to 13 bases. The CDR3: CASSLIHTQGYTF. The CDR3 nucleotides are TGTGCCAGCAGTTTGATACATACACAAGGCTACACCTTC.

The V call is TRBV29-1, the J call TRBJ1-3, with D uncertain. Germline-derived CDR1 and CDR2 are SQVTM and ANQGSEA. The CDR3 has 14 amino acids. V lost 4 bases and J 0 bases, leaving 10 bases between the germline ends. Here the CDR3 reads CSVAGGVSGNTIYF. CDR3 bases: TGCAGCGTTGCTGGCGGGGTCTCTGGAAACACCATATATTTT.

The sample holds many counts of this clonotype. The chain is built from TRBV12-3 or TRBV12-4 and TRBJ1-2, with unresolved D. CDR3 length: 11 residues. Trimming left V 3 bases short and J 8 bases short, with 7 bases between. The CDR3 region has the DNA TGTGCCAGCAGTTTCGGGTGGGGCTACACCTTC. This translates into CASSFGWGYTF.

This clonotype was seen ten or more times. V is TRBV5-8 and J is TRBJ2-5; D perhaps matches TRBD2 (5 bases). Trimming stripped 4 bases from V and 5 bases from J, with 15 bases between. The CDR3 has 14 amino acids. CDR1 is SGHTS and CDR2 is YDEGEE in the germline V gene. DNA for the CDR3: TGTGCCAGCAGCCACTCCCAGAGGGTTGAGACCCAGTACTTC. Translated: CASSHSQRVETQYF.

Comments on this clonotype: A much more abundant neighbour one base away suggests this may be a read error. The V and J genes are TRBV24-1 and TRBJ1-1, with 7 bases lining up with TRBD1. CDR1 is KGHDR and CDR2 is SFDVKD in the germline V gene. The CDR3 runs to 14 residues. V lost 5 bases and J lost 4; bases outside the gene matches: 6. CDR3 nucleotides: TGTGCCACCAGTGGGCAGGGGGGGACCACTGAAGCTTTCTTT. Encoded protein: CATSGQGGTTEAFF.

J is TRBJ1-5 and V is TRBV25-1; 11 nucleotides match TRBD1. V shed 8 bases, J shed 0 bases, and the junction held 3 bases outside the gene matches. CDR3 length equals 15 residues. The germline gives CDR1 MGHDK, CDR2 SYGVNS. This CDR3 reads CASGGQGASNQPQHF. The DNA of the CDR3 is TGTGCCAGCGGAGGACAGGGGGCTAGCAATCAGCCCCAGCATTTT.

The chain employs TRBV20-1 and TRBJ2-5, with 7 positions matching TRBD2. The germline CDR1 and CDR2 sequences are DFQATT and SNEGSKA (reference sequence). With 5 bases clipped from V and 1 base from J, the junction kept 16 bases outside the gene matches. The CDR3 is 17 amino acids. The CDR3 sequence: CSAWGGDIQGAQETQYF. The CDR3 DNA reads TGCAGTGCTTGGGGGGGGGATATCCAAGGTGCCCAAGAGACCCAGTACTTC.

V gene TRBV7-9 combines with J gene TRBJ2-7, with D unclear. The germline V gene has CDR1 SEHNR and CDR2 FQNEAQ (reference sequence). The CDR3 is made up of 15 amino acids. Trimming took 6 bases from V and 7 from J, leaving 22 bases between them. The CDR3 region is CASSLSFSNSGEQYF. Written as DNA, the CDR3 is TGTGCCAGCAGTTTATCGTTCAGCAACAGTGGGGAGCAGTACTTC.

This clonotype turned up a few times. The V call is TRBV7-3, the J call TRBJ1-1; 7 bases fit TRBD1. CDR3 length equals 15 residues. Trimming took 4 bases from V and 1 from J; bases not matched to a gene: 6. Germline V gene sequence: CDR1 SGHTA, CDR2 FQGTGA. The CDR3 protein is CASSWSTGRNTEAFF. The CDR3 DNA follows: TGTGCCAGCAGCTGGTCGACAGGGAGGAACACTGAAGCTTTCTTT.

This chain links TRBV2 with TRBJ1-5; D possibly corresponds to TRBD1 (5 bases). Trimming left V 3 bases short and J 5 bases short, with 11 bases between. The length of the CDR3 is 14 residues. Germline CDR1 is SNHLY and CDR2 is FYNNEI. CDR3 coding DNA: TGTGCCAGCAGTGATGAGGGGTACTATCAGCCCCAGCATTTT. Translation: CASSDEGYYQPQHF. Drawing the rest from reference TRBV2 and TRBJ1-5, the complete variable domain is EPEVTQTPSHQVTQMGQEVILRCVPISNHLYFYWYRQILGQKVEFLVSFYNNEISEKSEIFDDQFSVERPDGSNFTLKIRSTKLEDSAMYFCASSDEGYYQPQHFGDGTRLSIL.

Comments on this clonotype: Relative to the germline gene, one junction end is altered; a read error may explain this. V is TRBV7-9 and J is TRBJ1-1; D is possibly TRBD1 (5 bases). The CDR3 loop spans 12 amino acids. Germline CDR1 SEHNR, CDR2 FQNEAQ (reference sequence). The chain's CDR3 is CAGSLRGTEAFF. CDR3 coding DNA: TGTGCCGGCAGCCTAAGGGGAACTGAAGCTTTCTTT.

About this clonotype itself: A read error may be the cause here, since a much bigger clone is one base away. This chain links TRBV2 with TRBJ2-5, with D perhaps TRBD1 (5 bases). With 2 bases removed from V and 5 bases from J, the gap between germline ends came to 18 bases. Germline CDR1 SNHLY, CDR2 FYNNEI. The CDR3 is 16 residues long. CDR3 bases: TGTGCCAGCAGTGAACCTACGGCGACAGTCCAGGAGACCCAGTACTTC. This gives the protein CASSEPTATVQETQYF. Full variable domain (missing parts from reference TRBV2 and TRBJ2-5): EPEVTQTPSHQVTQMGQEVILRCVPISNHLYFYWYRQILGQKVEFLVSFYNNEISEKSEIFDDQFSVERPDGSNFTLKIRSTKLEDSAMYFCASSEPTATVQETQYFGPGTRLLVL.

This clonotype appeared many times. The V and J genes are TRBV9 and TRBJ1-4; D is ambiguous. Between the trimmed V and J ends, which lost 0 bases and 8 bases, there was a span of 11 bases. The CDR3 totals 14 residues. The V gene's germline CDR1 is SGDLS and CDR2 YYNGEE. CDR3: CASSVGPGSEKLFF. The CDR3 region has the DNA TGTGCCAGCAGCGTAGGTCCAGGTTCGGAAAAACTGTTTTTT.

This clonotype appeared a single time. The chain joins TRBV10-3 to TRBJ1-6; 10 bases are shared with TRBD1. The CDR3 runs 14 residues. In germline, CDR1 is ENHRY, CDR2 SYGVKD. Germline trimming cut 4 bases from V and 10 bases from J; bases unmatched to any gene: 4. The CDR3 DNA is TGTGCCATCAGTGCCGGGACAGGGGAATCACCCCTCCACTTT. Translation: CAISAGTGESPLHF.

This clonotype was observed a handful of times. The rearrangement links TRBV2 to TRBJ1-1; TRBD1 matches at 8 bases. Germline V gene lookup returns CDR1 SNHLY and CDR2 FYNNEI. This CDR3 region has 17 residues. V lost 3 bases and J lost 4; bases outside the gene matches: 13. CDR3 bases: TGTGCCAGCAGTGAGAGGACAGGGTTGGGGTCCGGCACTGAAGCTTTCTTT. Amino acid sequence: CASSERTGLGSGTEAFF.

For this clonotype: Just one base apart from a much larger clone, this may be a read error. V usage is TRBV10-3 and J usage is TRBJ2-2; D not certain. Trimming stripped 7 bases from V and 7 bases from J, with 4 bases between. Germline CDR1 is ENHRY and CDR2 is SYGVKD. The CDR3 loop spans 10 amino acids. DNA of the CDR3: TGTGCCATCATGGTCGGGGAGCTGTTTTTT. Amino acid sequence: CAIMVGELFF.

This clonotype occurred many times. The V call is TRBV5-1, the J call TRBJ1-5; TRBD1 is a possible D gene (6 bases). Germline loops: CDR1 SGHRS, CDR2 YFSETQ. V was clipped by 4 bases and J by 2 bases, with 13 bases between them. CDR3 length equals 15 residues. In nucleotides, the CDR3 is TGCGCCAGCAGCACGGGACAAGGCGGCAATCAGCCCCAGCATTTT. The encoded protein is CASSTGQGGNQPQHF. Using reference TRBV5-1 and TRBJ1-5 for the parts outside the CDR3, the full variable domain is KAGVTQTPRYLIKTRGQQVTLSCSPISGHRSVSWYQQTPGQGLQFLFEYFSETQRNKGNFPGRFSGRQFSNSRSEMNVSTLELGDSALYLCASSTGQGGNQPQHFGDGTRLSIL.

Worth noting for this clonotype: A much larger clone is a single base away; this may be a read error. Since the CDR3 does not end with the conserved phenylalanine or tryptophan, this likely comes from a read error. The rearrangement joins TRBV7-9 to TRBJ1-5; D ambiguous. Germline V gene lookup returns CDR1 SEHNR and CDR2 FQNEAQ (reference sequence). The CDR3 has 12 residues. Trimming removed 4 bases from V and 3 bases from J, with 4 bases in between. The CDR3 DNA reads TGTGCCAGCAGCTCCGACAATCAGCCCCAGCATTCT. This encodes CASSSDNQPQHS.

This clonotype has a count of ten or more. The gene calls are TRBV2 and TRBJ1-5, with D perhaps matching TRBD1 (6 bases). Trimming stripped 5 bases from V and 0 bases from J, with 8 bases between. The germline V gene encodes CDR1 SNHLY and CDR2 FYNNEI. This CDR3 contains 14 residues. CDR3 sequence reads: CASSRTVSNQPQHF. The CDR3 DNA sequence: TGTGCCAGCAGTCGGACAGTTAGCAATCAGCCCCAGCATTTT. The variable domain in full, with the rest retrieved from reference TRBV2 and TRBJ1-5, is EPEVTQTPSHQVTQMGQEVILRCVPISNHLYFYWYRQILGQKVEFLVSFYNNEISEKSEIFDDQFSVERPDGSNFTLKIRSTKLEDSAMYFCASSRTVSNQPQHFGDGTRLSIL.

The V and J genes are TRBV7-2 and TRBJ1-5; maybe TRBD1 (5 bases). Germline CDR1 SGHTA, CDR2 FQGNSA. CDR3 size: 15 residues. Between the trimmed V and J ends, which lost 0 bases and 3 bases, there was a span of 9 bases. CDR3 residues: CASSLARGVNQPQHF. In DNA, the CDR3 is TGTGCCAGCAGCTTAGCGCGAGGGGTCAATCAGCCCCAGCATTTT.

This clonotype has at least ten counts. The CDR3: CASSEHPNYGYTF. In nucleotides, the CDR3 is TGTGCCAGCAGTGAGCACCCTAACTATGGCTACACCTTC. This rearrangement joins TRBV2 to TRBJ1-2; D unresolved. This CDR3 is built from 13 residues. CDR1 SNHLY and CDR2 FYNNEI come from the germline V gene. V was cut by 3 bases and J by 0 bases, with 5 bases left in between.